The 16 T cell receptor beta chains below come from one sample, sequenced in a study of regulatory T cells in long-lasting Graves disease. Time point given: newly diagnosed GD, antithyroid drugs for less than 3 months. The authors made the TCR library using RNA they extracted from PBMCs. TCR beta libraries were built with iRepertoire HTBI primers and Arm-PCR of CDR3 regions. TCRdb re-analysed the multiplex PCR reads in MiXCR, keeping a single row per CDR3 protein. The data contain some 450,000 distinct CDR3 sequences, over 15% of them singletons. The same sample was also studied in work on T cells in Graves' hyperthyroidism and ophthalmopathy.

This specimen was peripheral blood mononuclear cells (PBMCs), taken at new diagnosis, from a patient treated with antithyroid drugs. All receptors derive from a woman aged 30 to 39 with Graves disease.

This clonotype was observed a handful of times. This sequence joins TRBV28 and TRBJ1-6; D is perhaps TRBD1 (6 bases). The CDR3 is 15 amino acids. Per the germline V gene, CDR1 is MDHEN and CDR2 is SYDVKM. The V end lost 5 bases, the J end lost 7 bases, and 15 bases lay between the germline ends. For the CDR3, the DNA is TGTGCCAGCAGTGGTAGGACAGTCTTAAATTCACCCCTCCACTTT. It specifies CASSGRTVLNSPLHF.

In its sample, this clonotype was seen a few times. V usage is TRBV5-1 and J usage is TRBJ2-3; perhaps TRBD2 as D (6 bases). The tail of the sequence fits TRBJ2-5 better, so the J call may be wrong. CDR3 size: 13 residues. Germline V gene lookup returns CDR1 SGHRS and CDR2 YFSETQ. The CDR3 region is CASSAGPRETQYF. CDR3 sequence (DNA): TGCGCCAGCAGCGCGGGGCCTCGGGAGACCCAGTACTTC.

The chain carries TRBV29-1 and TRBJ2-7, with D unclear. V was shortened by 1 base and J by 2 bases, with 9 bases between the two germline ends. Germline V gene sequence: CDR1 SQVTM, CDR2 ANQGSEA. This CDR3 spans 13 amino acids. CDR3 loop: CSVEGPYTYEQYF. The CDR3 coding sequence is TGCAGCGTTGAAGGGCCCTACACCTACGAGCAGTACTTC.

The J gene is TRBJ2-7, the V gene TRBV10-3, with D possibly being TRBD1 (6 bases). CDR1 is ENHRY and CDR2 is SYGVKD in the germline V gene. There are 14 residues in the CDR3. Trimming took off 9 bases at V and 0 bases at J, with 15 bases between the two ends. For the CDR3, the DNA is TGTGCCATGGGCGAAACAGGGTCCTCCTACGAGCAGTACTTC. This translates into CAMGETGSSYEQYF.

This clonotype showed up many times. The chain couples TRBV6-1 to TRBJ2-1; D is unclear. The V end lost 1 base, the J end lost 1 base, and 11 bases lay between the germline ends. This CDR3 has 16 amino acids. Germline CDR1 and CDR2: MNHNS and SASEGT. The CDR3 DNA sequence: TGTGCCAGCAGTGAAGTAAACAGCAGGTCCTACAATGAGCAGTTCTTC. Translation: CASSEVNSRSYNEQFF.

This chain joins TRBV6-1 and TRBJ2-7, with 11 bases aligning to TRBD2. The germline gives CDR1 MNHNS, CDR2 SASEGT. The CDR3 has 15 amino acids. J was trimmed by 5 bases and V by 5 bases; bases with no gene match: 8. This CDR3 reads CASSTPGTSGHEQYF. The CDR3 region has the DNA TGTGCCAGCAGTACCCCCGGGACTAGCGGCCACGAGCAGTACTTC.

This clonotype was recorded many times. The genes are TRBV3-1 and TRBJ1-1; D is unresolved. Germline CDR1 and CDR2: LGHDT and YNNKEL (reference sequence). This CDR3 comprises 14 residues. The V end lost 0 bases, the J end lost 7 bases, and 12 bases lay between the germline ends. As DNA, the CDR3 is TGTGCCAGCAGCCAAGAGTCCCGACCGATTGAAGCTTTCTTT. Encoded protein: CASSQESRPIEAFF.

The chain uses TRBV12-3 or TRBV12-4 and TRBJ2-2; 10 bases are shared with TRBD1. This CDR3 spans 17 amino acids. Trimming removed 5 bases from V and 3 bases from J; junction bases left unmatched: 9. CDR3 in DNA: TGTGCCAGCAGTCCAGGGACAGGGGAGGCGGACACCGGGGAGCTGTTTTTT. It yields the protein CASSPGTGEADTGELFF.

The J gene is TRBJ1-4, the V gene TRBV9; D gene uncertain. CDR1 is SGDLS, CDR2 YYNGEE, per germline. Trimming stripped 4 bases from V and 8 bases from J, with 12 bases between. The CDR3 has 13 residues. The CDR3 region has the DNA TGTGCCAGCAGCCCGGGGATGGGGGAAAAACTGTTTTTT. Translating it yields CASSPGMGEKLFF. The full variable domain, in which reference TRBV9 and TRBJ1-4 provide the parts outside the CDR3, is DSGVTQTPKHLITATGQRVTLRCSPRSGDLSVYWYQQSLDQGLQFLIQYYNGEERAKGNILERFSAQQFPDLHSELNLSSLELGDSALYFCASSPGMGEKLFFGSGTQLSVL.

In its sample, this clonotype was seen a few times. This rearrangement joins TRBV9 to TRBJ2-1; 13 bases agree with TRBD2. The CDR3 covers 19 residues. Germline lookup yields CDR1 SGDLS and CDR2 YYNGEE. J was trimmed by 10 bases and V by 0 bases; bases with no gene match: 16. CDR3 coding DNA: TGTGCCAGCAGCGTAGATGGGCGGGCTCGACTAGCGGGAGGCCGGGAGCAGTTCTTC. Its protein is CASSVDGRARLAGGREQFF.

This clonotype was detected ten times or more. This rearrangement joins TRBV5-1 to TRBJ2-5, with 9 bases aligning to TRBD2. This CDR3 contains 15 residues. The germline CDR1 and CDR2 sequences are SGHRS and YFSETQ. J lost 5 bases, V lost 1 base, and 6 bases had no gene match. The chain's CDR3 is CASSLPLGLAETQYF. In DNA, the CDR3 is TGCGCCAGCAGCTTGCCCCTGGGACTAGCCGAGACCCAGTACTTC.

This clonotype was recorded many times. This chain links TRBV5-1 with TRBJ1-6, with 7 bases identical to TRBD1. CDR3 length equals 15 residues. Germline V gives CDR1 SGHRS, CDR2 YFSETQ. The trim removed 3 bases at V and 7 bases at J, leaving 7 bases unmatched. The CDR3 protein is CASSWTGGENSPLHF. CDR3 bases: TGCGCCAGCAGCTGGACAGGAGGGGAGAATTCACCCCTCCACTTT.

This clonotype was seen many times. The rearrangement links TRBV5-1 to TRBJ1-1, with D possibly matching TRBD1 (6 bases). Germline V gene sequence: CDR1 SGHRS, CDR2 YFSETQ. The CDR3 loop spans 17 amino acids. The V end was cut by 4 bases, the J end by 4 bases, with 23 bases between. CDR3 DNA sequence: TGCGCCAGCAGCCACGAAACAGGGTTCAGTCTGGGCACTGAAGCTTTCTTT. Protein product: CASSHETGFSLGTEAFF.

The chain links TRBV12-3 or TRBV12-4 to TRBJ2-7; D is perhaps TRBD1 or TRBD2 (5 bases each). The CDR3 runs 14 residues. The V end was cut by 2 bases, the J end by 3 bases, with 11 bases between. CDR3 region: CASSLRGVGYEQYF. The CDR3 DNA reads as TGTGCCAGCAGTTTAAGGGGAGTTGGCTACGAGCAGTACTTC.

Only a few counts were recorded for this clonotype. The junction differs from germline at one of its ends, possibly a read error. The chain combines TRBV14 with TRBJ2-2, with D possibly being TRBD1 or TRBD2 (6 bases each). The CDR3 loop spans 17 amino acids. Germline V gives CDR1 SGHDN, CDR2 FVKESK. CDR3 sequence reads: CASSQASWRGNAGELFF. The CDR3 DNA reads as TGTGCCAGCAGCCAAGCCAGTTGGAGGGGGAACGCCGGGGAGCTGTTTTTT. The full variable domain, in which reference TRBV14 and TRBJ2-2 provide the parts outside the CDR3, is EAGVTQFPSHSVIEKGQTVTLRCDPISGHDNLYWYRRVMGKEIKFLLHFVKESKQDESGMPNNRFLAERTGGTYSTLKVQPAELEDSGVYFCASSQASWRGNAGELFFGEGSRLTVL.

This clonotype was recorded at least ten times. The V gene is TRBV20-1, the J gene TRBJ1-1; TRBD1 matches 8 bases. The V and J ends lost 1 base and 1 base, in that order; junction bases with no gene match: 5. The germline V gene encodes CDR1 DFQATT and CDR2 SNEGSKA (reference sequence). The CDR3 consists of 15 residues. The DNA for the CDR3 is TGCAGTGCTAGAGCCGTGGACAGGGAGAACACTGAAGCTTTCTTT. Translated: CSARAVDRENTEAFF.